This is a list of T cell receptor beta chains from one sample in a study of response to subunit inactivated influenza vaccine. TCRdb re-analysed the RT-PCR reads in MiXCR, keeping a single row per CDR3 protein. Of roughly 500,000 distinct CDR3 sequences in the sample, approximately 15% were seen once. The starting material was CD4+ T cells sorted from PBMCs, obtained about 24 months after vaccination. The receptors were sampled from a man aged 45 to 70 who received an inactivated influenza vaccine. The CDR3 runs from the conserved cysteine through the conserved F or W. The order of the fields is J gene, clone size, V gene, CDR3 protein. Clone size is shown for a subset of rows, as once, few, many or a class of expanded clone.

j_call: TRBJ2-1; clone_size: .; v_call: TRBV7-8; cdr3_aa: CASSSPRGGRDEQFF
j_call: TRBJ2-6; clone_size: .; v_call: TRBV19; cdr3_aa: CASSRGFDSGANVLTF
j_call: TRBJ2-3; clone_size: many; v_call: TRBV7-9; cdr3_aa: CASSLWGSADTQYF
j_call: TRBJ2-3; clone_size: .; v_call: TRBV30; cdr3_aa: CAWSITTDTQYF
j_call: TRBJ1-1; clone_size: .; v_call: TRBV4-3; cdr3_aa: CASSQVTTGTEAFF
j_call: TRBJ2-1; clone_size: few; v_call: TRBV12-3/TRBV12-4; cdr3_aa: CASRVDLDNEQFF
j_call: TRBJ2-5; clone_size: few; v_call: TRBV12-3/TRBV12-4; cdr3_aa: CASSLAGTRQETQYF
j_call: TRBJ2-7; clone_size: few; v_call: TRBV6-5; cdr3_aa: CASSYSMRAAGYEQYF
j_call: TRBJ2-5; clone_size: .; v_call: TRBV20-1; cdr3_aa: CSARLTETQYF
j_call: TRBJ2-7; clone_size: few; v_call: TRBV15; cdr3_aa: CATSSRSLGEQYF
j_call: TRBJ2-1; clone_size: few; v_call: TRBV5-1; cdr3_aa: CASSGTSGASSYNEQFF
j_call: TRBJ2-5; clone_size: .; v_call: TRBV21-1; cdr3_aa: CASRGPPTGASGETQYF
j_call: TRBJ2-1; clone_size: few; v_call: TRBV4-3; cdr3_aa: CASSQGSSRKYYNEQFF
j_call: TRBJ2-2; clone_size: once; v_call: TRBV5-1; cdr3_aa: CASSPTPAGQAGELFF
j_call: TRBJ2-5; clone_size: .; v_call: TRBV7-2; cdr3_aa: CASSSQGLQETQYF
j_call: TRBJ2-7; clone_size: .; v_call: TRBV7-2; cdr3_aa: CASSARQGATYEQYF
j_call: TRBJ1-5; clone_size: few; v_call: TRBV7-2; cdr3_aa: CASSFQSDQPQHF
j_call: TRBJ2-1; clone_size: few; v_call: TRBV11-2; cdr3_aa: CASSFGQGTYNEQFF
j_call: TRBJ1-6; clone_size: .; v_call: TRBV5-1; cdr3_aa: CASSSSRTGGRDSPLHF
j_call: TRBJ1-2; clone_size: few; v_call: TRBV20-1; cdr3_aa: CSARDRGLGRGSSYTF
j_call: TRBJ2-7; clone_size: .; v_call: TRBV6-2/TRBV6-3; cdr3_aa: CASSYSPRSLGYEQYF
j_call: TRBJ2-1; clone_size: .; v_call: TRBV4-2; cdr3_aa: CASSQEITGEQFF
j_call: TRBJ2-3; clone_size: few; v_call: TRBV7-2; cdr3_aa: CASSSLGRSTDTQYF
j_call: TRBJ1-4; clone_size: few; v_call: TRBV13; cdr3_aa: CASSSKQGSEKLFF
j_call: TRBJ1-1; clone_size: .; v_call: TRBV28; cdr3_aa: CASRGRGGAEAFF
j_call: TRBJ2-4; clone_size: .; v_call: TRBV25-1; cdr3_aa: CASRIGTAKNIQYF
j_call: TRBJ1-4; clone_size: .; v_call: TRBV27; cdr3_aa: CASSPERYDDEKLFF
j_call: TRBJ2-3; clone_size: few; v_call: TRBV20-1; cdr3_aa: CSAENGLAGFTDTQYF
j_call: TRBJ2-1; clone_size: few; v_call: TRBV20-1; cdr3_aa: CSASRAGRDNEQFF
j_call: TRBJ2-1; clone_size: .; v_call: TRBV6-2/TRBV6-3; cdr3_aa: CASSRAELFF
j_call: TRBJ1-1; clone_size: few; v_call: TRBV27; cdr3_aa: CASWTGDWNTEAFF
j_call: TRBJ2-1; clone_size: many; v_call: TRBV11-2; cdr3_aa: CASSPQRGVANNEQFF
j_call: TRBJ1-5; clone_size: .; v_call: TRBV18; cdr3_aa: CAIVQGARNQPQHF
j_call: TRBJ2-7; clone_size: .; v_call: TRBV9; cdr3_aa: CASSVGGLPAYEQYF
j_call: TRBJ1-5; clone_size: few; v_call: TRBV6-2/TRBV6-3; cdr3_aa: CASSYGQEAQHF
j_call: TRBJ1-5; clone_size: many; v_call: TRBV6-5; cdr3_aa: CASIRGTGGEGPPLPLRNQPQHF
j_call: TRBJ2-7; clone_size: .; v_call: TRBV18; cdr3_aa: CASSTGTGANYEQYF
j_call: TRBJ2-4; clone_size: few; v_call: TRBV7-2; cdr3_aa: CASSFDRATKNIQYF
j_call: TRBJ2-7; clone_size: .; v_call: TRBV5-1; cdr3_aa: CASSFRGASDYEQYF
j_call: TRBJ2-1; clone_size: few; v_call: TRBV20-1; cdr3_aa: CSAGRMGTSNNEQFF
j_call: TRBJ2-1; clone_size: .; v_call: TRBV28; cdr3_aa: CASSLLGTVFEVYNEQFF
j_call: TRBJ2-3; clone_size: many; v_call: TRBV29-1; cdr3_aa: CSVRTDTQYF
j_call: TRBJ2-5; clone_size: few; v_call: TRBV9; cdr3_aa: CASSVGPGLEETQYF